The clone carrying this T cell receptor beta chain was seen only a few times. Time point: pre-sensitization, week 0. Sample treatment: therapeutic diphenylcyclopropenone sensitization with weekly scalp DPC. Sequencing started from total RNA isolated from unfractionated whole blood. One entry per CDR3 protein, called by TCRdb with MiXCR from the RACE reads. This table holds 300,000 to 450,000 distinct CDR3 sequences, over 5% found once. This sample is part of a study of human T cells and chemical hapten exposure. Trimming stripped 0 bases from V and 5 bases from J, with 14 bases between. There are 17 residues in the CDR3. Germline values: CDR1 PRHDT, CDR2 FYEKMQ (reference sequence).

The receptor's source is a woman between 18 and 29 years old with alopecia areata. Some clones in this sample may be carry-over from other donors' samples. The chain employs TRBV13 and TRBJ1-6; weak D call: TRBD1 (5 bases). The sample here was whole blood, taken in connection with sensitization to the hapten diphenylcyclopropenone (DPC). The DNA for the CDR3 is TGTGCCAGCAGCTTAGGCCGGGGCAGAGACGATAATTCACCCCTCCACTTT. Translated, it gives CASSLGRGRDDNSPLHF.